This T cell receptor beta chain came from a study of cytomegalovirus exposure and HLA in healthy donors. Study findings and constraints: In a later analysis, a genetic analysis reported fewer productive-TCR N-insertions in an Asian-associated ancestry cluster than the cohort average. Presence/absence analyses assumed roughly uniform sequencing depth across donors, which may not hold. Most TCR sequences showed up rarely, but some public TCRs showed up in many donors. Indistinguishable V segments such as TRBV6-2 and TRBV6-3 were excluded.

About this clone itself: The antigen remains unidentified.

The CDR3 contains 15 residues. Germline CDR1 and CDR2: SGHDN and FVKESK. J lost 5 bases, V lost 6 bases, and 11 bases had no gene match. 60 Vbeta and 13 Jbeta primers were used in PCR. Assay: immunoSEQ multiplex PCR; the TCRdb copy retains only in-frame clones and omits some. The top ten clones hold around 3.2% of a sample with about 140,000 clones, around three quarters of them seen once. Sample: PBMCs. This TCR derives from a man aged 35 to 55 in good health and CMV-seronegative. The rearrangement uses TRBV14 and TRBJ2-7; TRBD1 matches 9 bases. The CDR3 DNA sequence: TGTGCCAGCAGTGAAACACAGGGGGCAGGGGACGAGCAGTACTTC. This translates into CASSETQGAGDEQYF.